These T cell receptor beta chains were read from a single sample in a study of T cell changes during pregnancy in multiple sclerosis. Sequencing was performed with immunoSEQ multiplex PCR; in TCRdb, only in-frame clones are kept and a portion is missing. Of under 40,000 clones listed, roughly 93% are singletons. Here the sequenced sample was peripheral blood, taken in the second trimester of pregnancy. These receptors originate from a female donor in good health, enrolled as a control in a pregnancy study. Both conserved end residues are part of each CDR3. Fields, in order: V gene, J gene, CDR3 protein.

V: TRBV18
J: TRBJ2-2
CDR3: CASSPYGQGSTGELFF

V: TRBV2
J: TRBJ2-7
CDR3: CASSDLNRTPEQYF

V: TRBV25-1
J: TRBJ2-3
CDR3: CASTSAGRGSTDTQYF

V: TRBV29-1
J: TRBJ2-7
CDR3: CSVGVDRAGEQYF

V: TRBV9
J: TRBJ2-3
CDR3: CASSVIAGGTDTQYF

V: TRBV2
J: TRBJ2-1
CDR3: CASSELSSGGDEQFF

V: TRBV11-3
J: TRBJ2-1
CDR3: CASSFWSGDEQFF

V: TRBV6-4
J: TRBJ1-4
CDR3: CASSAQGDPNEKLFF

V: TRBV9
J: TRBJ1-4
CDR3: CASSTSGGLEKLFF

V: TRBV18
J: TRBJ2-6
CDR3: CASGTSSGANVLTF

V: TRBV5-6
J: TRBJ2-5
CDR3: CASSPGLAGGSETQYF

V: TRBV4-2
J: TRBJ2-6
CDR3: CASSQATGLTGANVLTF

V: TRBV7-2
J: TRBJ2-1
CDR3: CASSSHESGGPDDNEQFF

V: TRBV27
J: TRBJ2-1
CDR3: CASKFGVSNEQFF

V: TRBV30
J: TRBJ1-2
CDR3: CAWSSPGYRGNGYTF

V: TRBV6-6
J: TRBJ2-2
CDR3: CASRTTRSNTGELFF

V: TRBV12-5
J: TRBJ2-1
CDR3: CASGSPYRDEQFF

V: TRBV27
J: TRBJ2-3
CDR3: CASSLGTEFYF

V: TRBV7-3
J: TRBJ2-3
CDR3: CASSFRGGTDTQYF

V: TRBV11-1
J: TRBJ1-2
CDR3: CASSQDRGHGYTF

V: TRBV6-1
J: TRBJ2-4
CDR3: CASSGGAGGRRGIQYF

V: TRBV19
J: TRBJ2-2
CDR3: CASSTLSGPTGELFF

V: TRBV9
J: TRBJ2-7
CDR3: CASTRTGTSYEQYF

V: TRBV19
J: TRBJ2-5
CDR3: CASSMGGTGKETQYF

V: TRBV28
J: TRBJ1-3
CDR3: CASGTRVGTILTIYF

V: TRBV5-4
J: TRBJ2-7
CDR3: CASSLGQGRDEQYF

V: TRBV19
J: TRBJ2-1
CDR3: CASTGGSMRNEQFF

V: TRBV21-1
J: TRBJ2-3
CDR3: CASSKEASSWDTQYF

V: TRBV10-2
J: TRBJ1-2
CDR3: CATAIGTGRFSGYTF

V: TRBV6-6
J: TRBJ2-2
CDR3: CASSYSRGLDTGELFF

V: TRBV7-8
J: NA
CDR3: CASSSHRRGGGQYEQYF

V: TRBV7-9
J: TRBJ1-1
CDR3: CASSYPGTGDGVNTEAFF